This T cell receptor (beta chain) originates from a study of graft-versus-host responses after intestinal transplantation. CDR3 length: 15 amino acids. Per the germline V gene, CDR1 is SGHNT and CDR2 is YYREEE (reference sequence). The trim removed 7 bases at V and 3 bases at J, leaving 12 bases unmatched. This table comes from immunoSEQ multiplex PCR, and its TCRdb copy is limited to in-frame clones, with some not included. The sample holds roughly 89,000 clones, about 94% seen once. For this clone: Its antigen is as yet unknown.

Material: unstimulated CD4+ T cells sorted from spleen or lymph node cells, obtained before intestinal transplant. The chain joins TRBV5-4 to TRBJ2-5, with 7 bases lining up with TRBD1. The sequence came from a human donor who received an intestinal transplant. The CDR3 nucleotides read TGTGCCAGCGGACAGGCGCGTAACCCAAAAGAGACCCAGTACTTC. Protein: CASGQARNPKETQYF.